The 13 T cell receptor beta chains given below trace back to one sample, sequenced in a study of control samples from healthy donors and cancer patients. The method was immunoSEQ multiplex PCR; TCRdb's version includes in-frame clones alone and lacks a portion of them. The sample yields about 50,000 clones, around 94% seen once. Material for sequencing was blood. Receptors originate from a man aged 25-45 years in good health.

The chain uses TRBV2 and TRBJ1-5; D may be TRBD1 (5 bases). The germline V gene encodes CDR1 SNHLY and CDR2 FYNNEI. The CDR3 spans 15 residues. Deletions cut 1 base from V and 0 bases from J, with 7 bases between. CDR3 nucleotide sequence: TGTGCCAGCAGTGAAGGCAGGGCTAGCAATCAGCCCCAGCATTTT. It codes for CASSEGRASNQPQHF.

The V call is TRBV27, the J call TRBJ1-5; the match to TRBD1 covers 9 bases. CDR3 size: 18 residues. The V and J ends lost 5 bases and 0 bases, in that order; junction bases with no gene match: 11. Germline CDR1 is MNHEY and CDR2 is SMNVEV (reference sequence). CDR3 bases: TGTGCCAGCAGTCCCATCCTGGACAGGGGATATAGCAATCAGCCCCAGCATTTT. The encoded protein is CASSPILDRGYSNQPQHF.

Only one count was recorded for this clone. The chain combines TRBV7-9 with TRBJ2-5; possibly TRBD1 or TRBD2 for D (6 bases each). This CDR3 is 14 amino acids long. CDR1 SEHNR and CDR2 FQNEAQ come from the germline V gene (reference sequence). V lost 0 bases to trimming and J lost 5 bases, with 10 bases between them. The CDR3 DNA sequence: TGTGCCAGCAGCTTAGCGGGGGGCGAGGAGACCCAGTACTTC. It encodes CASSLAGGEETQYF.

This sequence joins TRBV24-1 and TRBJ2-1, with D tentatively TRBD1 (6 bases). V was cut by 1 base and J by 7 bases, with 13 bases left in between. CDR1 is KGHDR, CDR2 SFDVKD, per germline. The CDR3 loop spans 15 amino acids. CDR3 sequence: CATSDLTGRNNEQFF. CDR3 in DNA: TGTGCCACCAGTGATTTAACAGGGCGGAATAATGAGCAGTTCTTC.

The chain is built from TRBV5-6 and TRBJ1-1; no clear D. The CDR3 loop spans 15 amino acids. Per the germline V gene, CDR1 is SGHDT and CDR2 is YYEEEE. The V gene lost 2 bases and the J gene lost 4 bases, with 15 bases spanning the gap. The CDR3 sequence is CASSLSRRAGTEAFF. The CDR3, as DNA: TGTGCCAGCAGCTTATCGAGGAGGGCAGGCACTGAAGCTTTCTTT.

This clone has just one count. The chain joins TRBV13 to TRBJ1-1, with D perhaps TRBD1 (5 bases). Trimming cost V 5 bases and J 0 bases, with 16 bases left between them. CDR3 length: 16 amino acids. Germline CDR1 is PRHDT and CDR2 is FYEKMQ (reference sequence). CDR3 protein: CASSPWGTFMNTEAFF. Written as DNA, the CDR3 is TGTGCCAGCAGCCCTTGGGGCACTTTCATGAACACTGAAGCTTTCTTT.

V is TRBV5-4 and J is TRBJ2-3, with 9 bases lining up with TRBD1. The germline gives CDR1 SGHNT, CDR2 YYREEE (reference sequence). CDR3 length equals 14 residues. The V segment lost 4 bases and the J segment 6 bases; nucleotides outside the gene matches: 6. CDR3 region: CASSLDRGTDTQYF. The CDR3, as DNA: TGTGCCAGCAGCCTGGACAGGGGAACGGATACGCAGTATTTT.

The count of this clone is one. The gene calls are TRBV7-3 and TRBJ1-1, with TRBD1 matching 9 bases. Germline V gene data show CDR1 as SGHTA and CDR2 as FQGTGA. J was trimmed by 5 bases and V by 5 bases; bases with no gene match: 9. There are 15 residues in the CDR3. This CDR3 is CASSQGQGVLTEAFF. CDR3 sequence (DNA): TGTGCCAGCAGCCAGGGACAGGGCGTGTTAACTGAAGCTTTCTTT.

This clone was counted once. The rearrangement uses TRBV6-1 and TRBJ2-3; 15 bases match TRBD2. V shed 4 bases and J 0 bases; nucleotides not matched to a gene: 5. Germline V CDR1 and CDR2: MNHNS, SASEGT. CDR3 length: 18 amino acids. This CDR3 is CASSAGLAGGRSTDTQYF. CDR3 bases: TGTGCCAGCAGTGCGGGACTAGCGGGAGGCCGGAGCACAGATACGCAGTATTTT.

The chain is built from TRBV9 and TRBJ2-1, with 10 bases aligning to TRBD1. Germline V gene lookup returns CDR1 SGDLS and CDR2 YYNGEE. V was clipped by 0 bases and J by 9 bases; unmatched bases: 3. The CDR3 is 14 residues long. CDR3: CASSVGQGASEQFF. The CDR3 DNA reads as TGTGCCAGCAGCGTAGGACAGGGGGCATCTGAGCAGTTCTTC.

As DNA, the CDR3 is TGTGCCAGCAGTTTACTCGGACAACTGAACACTGAAGCTTTCTTT. As protein: CASSLLGQLNTEAFF. V usage is TRBV27 and J usage is TRBJ1-1, with D possibly TRBD1 on 5 matching bases. The CDR3 covers 15 residues. V dropped 2 bases and J dropped 0 bases, with 10 bases sitting between them. Germline V gene data show CDR1 as MNHEY and CDR2 as SMNVEV (reference sequence).

The rearrangement uses TRBV5-1 and TRBJ2-2, with D maybe TRBD1 (6 bases). V shed 4 bases and J shed 6 bases, with 16 bases lying between them. Germline V CDR1 and CDR2: SGHRS, YFSETQ. This CDR3 spans 15 amino acids. CDR3: CASSIHWGPPGELFF. The CDR3 bases are TGCGCCAGCAGCATACACTGGGGGCCCCCCGGGGAGCTGTTTTTT.

The CDR3 reads CASSPATSGRYEQYF. The CDR3 nucleotides read TGCGCCAGCAGCCCGGCTACTAGCGGGAGGTACGAGCAGTACTTC. V usage is TRBV5-1 and J usage is TRBJ2-7; 12 bases fit TRBD2. V dropped 4 bases and J dropped 4; count of bases not matched to a gene: 6. The CDR3 length is 15 residues. Germline V gene data show CDR1 as SGHRS and CDR2 as YFSETQ.